The present T cell receptor beta chain was sequenced within a study of blood T cell repertoires in COVID-19. Background on the study: Collection of acute and convalescent COVID-19 samples took place in the United States, Italy and Spain. From T cells, B-cell-depleted T cells, or PBMCs came the material, which was cDNA or gDNA.

The CDR3 runs to 14 residues. V was trimmed by 2 bases and J by 6 bases, leaving 14 bases between them. CDR1 is MDHEN and CDR2 is SYDVKM in the germline V gene. This clone has only a few counts. Enrolled during active infection, Seattle patients were then followed longitudinally. In the study's own analysis: For nucleated cells, counts were estimated from reference gene primer amplification. The method was immunoSEQ multiplex PCR; TCRdb's version includes in-frame clones alone and lacks a portion of them. V and J calls plus clone size are reproduced from that table; the DNA served to infer D and trimming. The data contain about 94,000 clones, just under 80% of them singletons.

This chain uses TRBV28 with TRBJ2-7; maybe TRBD1 (5 bases). This receptor was taken from a man aged 65 to 85 with COVID-19, enrolled during active disease. The specimen sequenced was peripheral blood. CDR3 residues: CASSLGEKRGEQYF. The CDR3, as DNA: TGTGCCAGCAGTTTAGGAGAAAAAAGGGGCGAGCAGTACTTC.